This T cell receptor (beta chain) was profiled in a study of patients and donors after allogeneic stem cell transplantation (dated by TCRdb to the early 2020s). Library creation used RT-PCR. Sequencing was performed on a NextSeq 550. The raw public data were reprocessed by TCRdb itself: fastp quality trimming at Q25, MiXCR clonotype calling, in-frame beta chains only. Rows with a matching CDR3 protein are joined into one entry that keeps the most common DNA and genes. This sample comprises about a million distinct CDR3 sequences, about 20% of them detected only once. Together, the top ten hold roughly 6.4% of the sample. As encoded in the germline V gene, CDR1 is SGHRS while CDR2 is YFSETQ. The cysteine opens and the phenylalanine closes a CDR3 of 15 amino acids. The read is trimmed to its CDR3 DNA, 45 bases read in frame from base 1. V is trimmed back by 2 bases and J by 6 bases, and the junction contains 11 bases that no gene match accounts for.

This clonotype has ten or more counts. Its antigen is not yet known. No clone much larger than this one lies a single base away; base qualities are absent. Input material: blood, either unsorted or a sorted T cell fraction (not recorded which). The TCR originated in a human donor who was either an allogeneic HSCT recipient or a stem cell or donor lymphocyte infusion donor (not recorded which). It is not recorded whose cells these are; they may come from a transplant donor. The sequence links TRBV5-1 to TRBJ2-7, with 7 junctional bases fitting TRBD2. CDR3 sequence: CASSLNAGEIREQYF. The sequenced DNA: TGCGCCAGCAGCTTAAACGCGGGAGAGATACGCGAGCAGTACTTC.